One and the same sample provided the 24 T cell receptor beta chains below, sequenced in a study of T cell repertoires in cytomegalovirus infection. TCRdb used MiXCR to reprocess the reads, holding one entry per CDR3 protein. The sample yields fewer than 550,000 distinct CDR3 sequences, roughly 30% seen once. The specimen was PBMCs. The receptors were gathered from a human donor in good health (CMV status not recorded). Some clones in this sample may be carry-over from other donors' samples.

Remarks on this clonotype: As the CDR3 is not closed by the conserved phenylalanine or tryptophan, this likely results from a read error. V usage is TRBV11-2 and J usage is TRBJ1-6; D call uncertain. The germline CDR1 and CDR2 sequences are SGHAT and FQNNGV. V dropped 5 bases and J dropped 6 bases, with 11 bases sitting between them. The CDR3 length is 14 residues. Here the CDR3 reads CASSPPSPNSPLHC. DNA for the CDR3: TGTGCCAGCAGCCCCCCATCACCTAATTCACCCCTCCACTGT.

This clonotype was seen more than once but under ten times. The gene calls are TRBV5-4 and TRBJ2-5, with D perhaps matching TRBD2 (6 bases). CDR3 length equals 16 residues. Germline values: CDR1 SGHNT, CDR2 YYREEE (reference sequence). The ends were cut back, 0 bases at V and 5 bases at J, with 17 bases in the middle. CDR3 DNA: TGTGCCAGCAGCTTGGCAGGCAGCGGGCGGTCTGAGACCCAGTACTTC. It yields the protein CASSLAGSGRSETQYF.

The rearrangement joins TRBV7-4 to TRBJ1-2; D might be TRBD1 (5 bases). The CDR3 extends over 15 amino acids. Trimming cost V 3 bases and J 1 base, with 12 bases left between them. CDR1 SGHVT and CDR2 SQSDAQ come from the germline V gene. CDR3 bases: TGTGCCAGCAGCTTTGACAGTGGGATTAACTATGGCTACACCTTC. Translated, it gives CASSFDSGINYGYTF.

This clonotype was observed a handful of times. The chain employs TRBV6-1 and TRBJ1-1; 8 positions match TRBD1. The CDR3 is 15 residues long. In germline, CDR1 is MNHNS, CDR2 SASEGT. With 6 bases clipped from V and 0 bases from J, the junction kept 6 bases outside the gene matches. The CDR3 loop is CASRADRGMNTEAFF. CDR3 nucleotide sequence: TGTGCCAGCAGGGCAGACAGGGGCATGAACACTGAAGCTTTCTTT.

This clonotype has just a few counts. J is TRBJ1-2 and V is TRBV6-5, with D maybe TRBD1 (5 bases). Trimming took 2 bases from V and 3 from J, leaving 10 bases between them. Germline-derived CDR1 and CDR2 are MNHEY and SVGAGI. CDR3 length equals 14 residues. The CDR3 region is CASSYGRADYGYTF. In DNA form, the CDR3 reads TGTGCCAGCAGTTACGGCAGGGCGGACTATGGCTACACCTTC.

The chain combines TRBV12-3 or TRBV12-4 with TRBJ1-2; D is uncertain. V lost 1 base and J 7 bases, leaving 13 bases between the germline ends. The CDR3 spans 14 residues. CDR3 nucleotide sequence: TGTGCCAGCAGTTTAGGTCCCGGCGCGACTGGCTACACCTTC. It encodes CASSLGPGATGYTF.

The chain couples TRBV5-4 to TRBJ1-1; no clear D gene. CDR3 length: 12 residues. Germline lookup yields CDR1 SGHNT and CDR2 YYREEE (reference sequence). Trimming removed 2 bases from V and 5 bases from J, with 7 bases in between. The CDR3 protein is CASSFARTEAFF. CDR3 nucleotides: TGTGCCAGCAGCTTCGCTAGGACTGAAGCTTTCTTT.

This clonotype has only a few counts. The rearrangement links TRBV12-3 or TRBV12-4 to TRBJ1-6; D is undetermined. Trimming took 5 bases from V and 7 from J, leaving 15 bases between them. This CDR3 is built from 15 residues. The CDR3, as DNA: TGTGCCAGCAGTGACCAGAGACCCATAAATTCACCCCTCCACTTT. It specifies CASSDQRPINSPLHF.

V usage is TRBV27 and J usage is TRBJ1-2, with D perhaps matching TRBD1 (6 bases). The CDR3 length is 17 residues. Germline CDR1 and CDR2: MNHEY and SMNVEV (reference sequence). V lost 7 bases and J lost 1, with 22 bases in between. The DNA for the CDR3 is TGTGCCAGCACCAGAACTCCGGGGGCAGGGCTTAACTATGGCTACACCTTC. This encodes CASTRTPGAGLNYGYTF.

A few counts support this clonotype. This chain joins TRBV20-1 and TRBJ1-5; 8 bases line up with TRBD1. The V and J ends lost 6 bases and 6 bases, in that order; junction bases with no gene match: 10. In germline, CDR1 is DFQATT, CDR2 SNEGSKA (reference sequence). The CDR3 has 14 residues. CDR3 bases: TGCAGTGCCCCCGGAGGACAGGGAGGTCAGCCCCAGCATTTT. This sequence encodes CSAPGGQGGQPQHF.

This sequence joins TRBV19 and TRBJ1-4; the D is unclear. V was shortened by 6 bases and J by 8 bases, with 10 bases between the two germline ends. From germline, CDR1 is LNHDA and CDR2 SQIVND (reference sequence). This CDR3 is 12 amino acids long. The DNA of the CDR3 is TGTGCCAGTAGCGATTTGGGCGAAAAACTGTTTTTT. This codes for CASSDLGEKLFF.

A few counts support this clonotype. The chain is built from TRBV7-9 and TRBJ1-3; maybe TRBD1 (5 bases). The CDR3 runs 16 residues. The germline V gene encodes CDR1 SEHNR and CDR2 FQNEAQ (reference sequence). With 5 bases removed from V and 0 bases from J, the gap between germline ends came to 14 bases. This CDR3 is CASSPLVGDSGNTIYF. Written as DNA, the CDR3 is TGTGCCAGCAGCCCCCTGGTGGGGGACTCTGGAAACACCATATATTTT. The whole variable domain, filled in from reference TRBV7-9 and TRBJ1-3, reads DTGVSQNPRHKITKRGQNVTFRCDPISEHNRLYWYRQTLGQGPEFLTYFQNEAQLEKSRLLSDRFSAERPKGSFSTLEIQRTEQGDSAMYLCASSPLVGDSGNTIYFGEGSWLTVV.

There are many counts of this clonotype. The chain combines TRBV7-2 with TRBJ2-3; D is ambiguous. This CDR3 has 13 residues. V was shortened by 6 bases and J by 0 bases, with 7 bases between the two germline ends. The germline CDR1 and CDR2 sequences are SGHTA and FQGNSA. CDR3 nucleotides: TGTGCCAGCAGGTTGGCTAGCACAGATACGCAGTATTTT. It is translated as CASRLASTDTQYF.

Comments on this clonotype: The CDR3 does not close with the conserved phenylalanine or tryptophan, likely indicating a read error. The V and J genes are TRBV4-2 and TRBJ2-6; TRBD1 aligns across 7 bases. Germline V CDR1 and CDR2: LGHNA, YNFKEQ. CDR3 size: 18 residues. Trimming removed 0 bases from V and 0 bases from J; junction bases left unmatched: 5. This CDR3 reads CASSQDGQASSGANVLTL. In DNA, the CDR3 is TGTGCCAGCAGCCAAGACGGACAGGCGAGCTCTGGGGCCAACGTCCTGACTTTA.

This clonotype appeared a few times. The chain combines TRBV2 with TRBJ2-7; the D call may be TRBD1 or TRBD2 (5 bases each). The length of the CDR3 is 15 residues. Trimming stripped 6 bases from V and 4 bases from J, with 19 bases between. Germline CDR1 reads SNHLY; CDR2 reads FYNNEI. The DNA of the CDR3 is TGTGCCAGCAGCCCATCTCCGGGGCGAGCTTACGAGCAGTACTTC. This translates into CASSPSPGRAYEQYF.

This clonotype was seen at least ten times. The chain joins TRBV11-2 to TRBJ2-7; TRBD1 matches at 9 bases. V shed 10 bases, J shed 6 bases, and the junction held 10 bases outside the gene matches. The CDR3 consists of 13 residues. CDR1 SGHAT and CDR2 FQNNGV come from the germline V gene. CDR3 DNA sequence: TGTGCCACTACGGAGGGGACAGGGATCGAGCAGTACTTC. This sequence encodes CATTEGTGIEQYF.

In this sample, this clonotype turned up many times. The CDR3 sequence is CASSLLTGAVTEAFF. CDR3 nucleotides: TGTGCCAGCAGCCTTTTGACAGGGGCGGTGACTGAAGCTTTCTTT. The chain employs TRBV7-8 and TRBJ1-1; 8 bases are a match to TRBD1. Trimming took 5 bases from V and 5 from J; bases not matched to a gene: 10. The V gene's germline CDR1 is SGHVS and CDR2 FQNEAQ. This CDR3 is built from 15 residues.

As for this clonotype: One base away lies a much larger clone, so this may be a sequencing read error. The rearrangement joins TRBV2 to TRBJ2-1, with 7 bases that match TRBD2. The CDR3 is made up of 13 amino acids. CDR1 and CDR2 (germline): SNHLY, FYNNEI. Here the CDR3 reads CASGGLGANKQFF. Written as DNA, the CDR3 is TGTGCCAGCGGAGGACTAGGAGCCAATAAGCAGTTCTTC.

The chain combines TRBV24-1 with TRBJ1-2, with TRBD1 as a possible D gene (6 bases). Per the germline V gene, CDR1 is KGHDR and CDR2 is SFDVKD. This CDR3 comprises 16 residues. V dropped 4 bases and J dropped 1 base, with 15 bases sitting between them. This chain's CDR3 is CATSDRRTENNYGYTF. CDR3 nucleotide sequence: TGTGCCACCAGTGACCGCCGGACAGAAAATAACTATGGCTACACCTTC.

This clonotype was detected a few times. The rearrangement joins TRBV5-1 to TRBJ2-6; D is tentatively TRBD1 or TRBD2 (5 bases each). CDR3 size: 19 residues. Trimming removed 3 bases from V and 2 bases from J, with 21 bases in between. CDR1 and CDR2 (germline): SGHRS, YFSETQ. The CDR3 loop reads CASSSGQQPLRAGANVLTF. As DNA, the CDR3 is TGCGCCAGCAGCTCGGGGCAACAGCCCCTAAGAGCTGGGGCCAACGTCCTGACTTTC.

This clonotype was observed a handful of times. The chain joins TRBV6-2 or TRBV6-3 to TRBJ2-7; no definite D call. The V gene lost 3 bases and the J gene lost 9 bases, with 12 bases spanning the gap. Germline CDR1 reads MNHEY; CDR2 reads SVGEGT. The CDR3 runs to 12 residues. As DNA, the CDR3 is TGTGCCAGCAGTTATTCTCGCGCTGGGCAGTACTTC. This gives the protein CASSYSRAGQYF.

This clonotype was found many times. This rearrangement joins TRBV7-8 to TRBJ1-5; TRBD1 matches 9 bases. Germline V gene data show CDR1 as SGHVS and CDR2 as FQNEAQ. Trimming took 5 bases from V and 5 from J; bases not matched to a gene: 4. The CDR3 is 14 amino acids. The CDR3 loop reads CASSMGQGDQPQHF. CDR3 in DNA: TGTGCCAGCAGCATGGGACAGGGAGATCAGCCCCAGCATTTT.

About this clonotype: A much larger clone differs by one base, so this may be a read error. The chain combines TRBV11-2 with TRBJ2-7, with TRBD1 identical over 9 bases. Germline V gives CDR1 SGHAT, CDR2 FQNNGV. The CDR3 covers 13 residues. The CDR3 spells CSTTEGTGIEQYF. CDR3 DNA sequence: TGTTCCACTACGGAGGGGACAGGGATCGAGCAGTACTTC.

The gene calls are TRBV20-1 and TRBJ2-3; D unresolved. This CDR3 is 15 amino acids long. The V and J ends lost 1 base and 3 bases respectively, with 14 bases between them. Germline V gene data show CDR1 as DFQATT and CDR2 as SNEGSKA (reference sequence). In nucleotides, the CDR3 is TGCAGTGCTAGAGGAATAGACGCTAGGACAGATACGCAGTATTTT. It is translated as CSARGIDARTDTQYF.